This entry lists 31 T cell receptor beta chains sequenced from one sample in a study of cytomegalovirus exposure and HLA in healthy donors. Researchers ran the PCR with 60 Vbeta and 13 Jbeta primers. Libraries were prepared by immunoSEQ multiplex PCR; TCRdb keeps only in-frame clonotypes and omits some of them. This sample carries 90,000 to 110,000 clones, approximately 83% of them seen once, and the ten largest clones take roughly 6.1%. The sample taken for sequencing was PBMCs. These receptor sequences come from a man younger than 35 in good health and CMV-seronegative.

The rearrangement uses TRBV6-6 and TRBJ2-7, with 9 bases that match TRBD2. Per germline, CDR1 MNHNY and CDR2 SVGAGI (reference sequence). The CDR3 is 14 residues long. Trimming cost V 4 bases and J 4 bases; bases outside gene matches: 5. Written as DNA, the CDR3 is TGTGCCAGCAGTTTAGCGGGAGAGGTATACGAGCAGTACTTC. As protein: CASSLAGEVYEQYF.

The chain combines TRBV11-2 with TRBJ1-3; tentative D call: TRBD1 (6 bases). Germline V CDR1 and CDR2: SGHAT, FQNNGV. Trimming removed 5 bases at V and 1 base at J, with 15 bases between. The CDR3 contains 16 residues. CDR3 region: CASSPTARGSGNTIYF. CDR3 DNA: TGTGCCAGCAGCCCGACGGCCAGGGGATCTGGAAACACCATATATTTT.

In DNA form, the CDR3 reads TGCGCCAGCAGCCAAGATGGGGTAGCGGGAGAAAGCAATGAGCAGTTCTTC. This sequence encodes CASSQDGVAGESNEQFF. The chain joins TRBV4-1 to TRBJ2-1; 9 positions match TRBD2. The CDR3 sequence is 17 residues long. Germline V gene data show CDR1 as MGHRA and CDR2 as YSYEKL. J gave up 6 bases and V 0 bases, and 9 bases lay outside the gene matches.

The CDR3 DNA is TGTGCCAGCAGTTCGGGACAGGGGCGGGACGAGCAGTACTTC. This codes for CASSSGQGRDEQYF. V and J are TRBV6-6 and TRBJ2-7, with 10 bases identical to TRBD1. CDR1 and CDR2 (germline): MNHNY, SVGAGI (reference sequence). V lost 4 bases, J lost 5 bases, and 5 bases stayed unmatched. The CDR3 extends over 14 amino acids.

This chain connects TRBV7-2 to TRBJ1-1, with D unclear. The ends were cut back, 4 bases at V and 1 base at J, with 10 bases in the middle. CDR3 length equals 14 residues. Germline CDR1 reads SGHTA; CDR2 reads FQGNSA. The DNA of the CDR3 is TGTGCCAGCAGCTGGGTTCCAGGGAACACTGAAGCTTTCTTT. Its translation is CASSWVPGNTEAFF. The full variable domain, its missing parts supplied by reference TRBV7-2 and TRBJ1-1, is GAGVSQSPSNKVTEKGKDVELRCDPISGHTALYWYRQSLGQGLEFLIYFQGNSAPDKSGLPSDRFSAERTGGSVSTLTIQRTQQEDSAVYLCASSWVPGNTEAFFGQGTRLTVV.

The chain joins TRBV7-3 to TRBJ2-5; 11 nucleotides agree with TRBD2. Trimming took 2 bases from V and 7 from J; bases not matched to a gene: 9. Germline V gene data show CDR1 as SGHTA and CDR2 as FQGTGA. The CDR3 length is 16 residues. This CDR3 reads CASSLALAGGRGTQYF. The CDR3 DNA follows: TGTGCCAGCAGCTTAGCGTTAGCGGGAGGGAGGGGGACCCAGTACTTC.

This clone was counted a single time. This rearrangement joins TRBV12-5 to TRBJ2-7; D possibly corresponds to TRBD1 (5 bases). V shed 5 bases and J shed 2 bases, with 19 bases lying between them. The CDR3 length is 16 residues. Germline V CDR1 and CDR2: LGHNT, FRNRAP. The CDR3 region has the DNA TGTGCTAGTGGTCCGACCGACAGTCCCCGTACCTACGAGCAGTACTTC. It codes for CASGPTDSPRTYEQYF.

The V and J genes are TRBV30 and TRBJ2-7, with 9 bases that match TRBD1. CDR1 is GTSNPN, CDR2 SVGIG, per germline (reference sequence). The J segment lost 3 bases and the V segment lost 4 bases, leaving 7 bases of the junction unmatched. There are 14 residues in the CDR3. CDR3 sequence: CAWTLGQGVYEQYF. The CDR3 coding sequence is TGTGCCTGGACCCTGGGACAGGGTGTCTACGAGCAGTACTTC.

The rearrangement links TRBV7-2 to TRBJ1-1; D may be TRBD1 (5 bases). V was cut by 4 bases and J by 1 base, with 10 bases left in between. CDR1 is SGHTA, CDR2 FQGNSA, per germline. The CDR3 totals 14 residues. In DNA, the CDR3 is TGTGCCAGCAGCTCAAGAACAGGGAACACTGAAGCTTTCTTT. It is translated as CASSSRTGNTEAFF.

The V and J genes are TRBV19 and TRBJ2-7, with 10 bases identical to TRBD1. Germline V gives CDR1 LNHDA, CDR2 SQIVND (reference sequence). Unmatched junction bases numbered 2, after V lost 3 bases and J lost 3 bases. The CDR3 has 14 amino acids. The CDR3 here is CASSMGTGDYEQYF. The CDR3 coding sequence is TGTGCCAGTAGTATGGGGACAGGGGACTACGAGCAGTACTTC.

The gene calls are TRBV2 and TRBJ2-5, with 7 bases fitting TRBD2. Germline lookup yields CDR1 SNHLY and CDR2 FYNNEI. V shed 2 bases and J 2 bases; nucleotides not matched to a gene: 8. This CDR3 contains 16 residues. CDR3 bases: TGTGCCAGCAGTGAATTGGCTAGCGGAAAGCAAGAGACCCAGTACTTC. Its translation: CASSELASGKQETQYF.

This clone was seen just once. The V and J genes are TRBV25-1 and TRBJ2-1; D gene ambiguous. Germline loops: CDR1 MGHDK, CDR2 SYGVNS. CDR3 size: 15 residues. Trimming shortened V by 6 bases and J by 1 base, and 13 bases separated the two germline ends. As DNA, the CDR3 is TGTGCCAGCAGGGCTTCTCACAGATCCTACAATGAGCAGTTCTTC. This codes for CASRASHRSYNEQFF.

The chain employs TRBV19 and TRBJ2-7; 9 nucleotides align to TRBD2. Trimming took 1 base from V and 4 from J; bases not matched to a gene: 2. Germline V gene lookup returns CDR1 LNHDA and CDR2 SQIVND (reference sequence). This CDR3 spans 14 amino acids. The DNA for the CDR3 is TGTGCCAGTAGTATAGGGACTAGCGTATACGAGCAGTACTTC. It encodes CASSIGTSVYEQYF. Together with reference TRBV19 and TRBJ2-7, the CDR3 gives the full variable domain: DGGITQSPKYLFRKEGQNVTLSCEQNLNHDAMYWYRQDPGQGLRLIYYSQIVNDFQKGDIAEGYSVSREKKESFPLTVTSAQKNPTAFYLCASSIGTSVYEQYFGPGTRLTVT.

This clone was recorded a few times. The V call is TRBV4-3, the J call TRBJ2-1; no definite D call. The germline V and J ends were trimmed by 4 bases and 0 bases, with 7 bases remaining between them. This CDR3 comprises 14 residues. Germline CDR1 and CDR2: LGHNA and YSLEER. Written as DNA, the CDR3 is TGCGCCAGCAGCCTTACAAGCTCCTACAATGAGCAGTTCTTC. Translation: CASSLTSSYNEQFF.

The rearrangement links TRBV18 to TRBJ2-7, with D tentatively TRBD1 (6 bases). CDR3 length: 14 amino acids. The germline V gene encodes CDR1 KGHSH and CDR2 LQKENI. V was trimmed by 0 bases and J by 0 bases, leaving 6 bases between them. This CDR3 is CASSPPGASYEQYF. CDR3 nucleotide sequence: TGTGCCAGCTCACCACCGGGGGCCTCCTACGAGCAGTACTTC.

The CDR3 is CATSGTGAVMDQPQHF. The CDR3 DNA sequence: TGTGCCACCTCCGGGACAGGGGCCGTAATGGATCAGCCCCAGCATTTT. The chain joins TRBV10-3 to TRBJ1-5, with 10 bases lining up with TRBD1. V gave up 10 bases and J gave up 5 bases; unmatched junction bases: 14. The germline gives CDR1 ENHRY, CDR2 SYGVKD. The CDR3 is made up of 16 amino acids.

The V gene is TRBV5-4, the J gene TRBJ1-1, with D perhaps TRBD1 (5 bases). The CDR3 consists of 20 residues. V shed 1 base and J shed 5 bases, with 30 bases lying between them. Per the germline V gene, CDR1 is SGHNT and CDR2 is YYREEE (reference sequence). The CDR3 bases are TGTGCCAGCAGCTTGTCTTTTGTGGGGCAGGGAGGGACGAGGGGTACTGAAGCTTTCTTT. This gives the protein CASSLSFVGQGGTRGTEAFF. The full variable domain, in which reference TRBV5-4 and TRBJ1-1 provide the parts outside the CDR3, is ETGVTQSPTHLIKTRGQQVTLRCSSQSGHNTVSWYQQALGQGPQFIFQYYREEENGRGNFPPRFSGLQFPNYSSELNVNALELDDSALYLCASSLSFVGQGGTRGTEAFFGQGTRLTVV.

This sequence joins TRBV6-1 and TRBJ2-1, with 7 nucleotides matching TRBD2. The CDR3 is made up of 11 amino acids. Trimming removed 8 bases from V and 12 bases from J; junction bases left unmatched: 7. Germline V CDR1 and CDR2: MNHNS, SASEGT. The CDR3 DNA is TGTGCCAGCGGGGAGGGTTATGGGCAGTTCTTC. Its protein is CASGEGYGQFF.

This clone was seen just once. The chain is built from TRBV15 and TRBJ1-2; D not resolved. This CDR3 region has 13 residues. Germline values: CDR1 LNHNV, CDR2 YYDKDF (reference sequence). Trimming cost V 4 bases and J 6 bases, with 12 bases left between them. CDR3 in amino acids: CATSNRGLHGYTF. For the CDR3, the DNA is TGTGCCACCAGCAACCGGGGATTGCATGGCTACACCTTC.

The rearrangement links TRBV27 to TRBJ1-1; 7 nucleotides agree with TRBD1. The germline gives CDR1 MNHEY, CDR2 SMNVEV (reference sequence). The trim removed 3 bases at V and 1 base at J, leaving 2 bases unmatched. CDR3 length: 14 residues. The CDR3: CASSFRTGNTEAFF. In nucleotides, the CDR3 is TGTGCCAGCAGTTTCCGGACAGGGAACACTGAAGCTTTCTTT.

Comments on this clone: This CDR3 is also generated by other DNA sequences in the sample. The rearrangement joins TRBV29-1 to TRBJ1-5; D not resolved. V lost 5 bases, J lost 7 bases, and 15 bases lay in between. Germline loops: CDR1 SQVTM, CDR2 ANQGSEA. This CDR3 has 13 residues. The DNA for the CDR3 is TGCAGCGTTACAGCGGCAGGAGACCAGCCCCAGCATTTT. Translating gives CSVTAAGDQPQHF.

V and J are TRBV6-5 and TRBJ2-3, with TRBD1 matching 7 bases. The V and J ends lost 7 bases and 3 bases, in that order; junction bases with no gene match: 4. The CDR3 has 13 residues. Germline lookup yields CDR1 MNHEY and CDR2 SVGAGI. In nucleotides, the CDR3 is TGTGCCAGCACCATACAGGGGACAGATACGCAGTATTTT. This translates into CASTIQGTDTQYF.

This clone was seen a handful of times. The chain joins TRBV6-4 to TRBJ2-1; 10 nucleotides agree with TRBD1. The CDR3 sequence is 15 residues long. CDR1 and CDR2 (germline): MRHNA, SNTAGT. Losses at the gene ends were 2 bases for V and 7 bases for J; bases not matched to a gene: 5. CDR3 sequence (DNA): TGTGCCAGCAGTGACGGACAGGGGGTGACTAATGAGCAGTTCTTC. Amino acids: CASSDGQGVTNEQFF.

J is TRBJ2-5 and V is TRBV19; D ambiguous. V was shortened by 0 bases and J by 2 bases, with 16 bases between the two germline ends. Germline CDR1 is LNHDA and CDR2 is SQIVND (reference sequence). The CDR3 length is 17 residues. DNA of the CDR3: TGTGCCAGTAGTATAGATGCGGCTCTTCGAGGTCAAGAGACCCAGTACTTC. Its protein is CASSIDAALRGQETQYF.

This sequence joins TRBV7-8 and TRBJ1-2; D unresolved. CDR1 and CDR2 (germline): SGHVS, FQNEAQ. The CDR3 spans 14 residues. V lost 4 bases to trimming and J lost 8 bases, with 17 bases between them. The CDR3 protein is CASSSPQRSGGYTF. The CDR3, as DNA: TGTGCCAGCAGCTCGCCGCAGAGGTCTGGGGGCTACACCTTC.

J is TRBJ2-1 and V is TRBV28, with 11 bases matching TRBD2. Germline V gene data show CDR1 as MDHEN and CDR2 as SYDVKM. V was pared by 5 bases and J by 0 bases, with 6 bases of the junction left unmatched. The CDR3 contains 17 residues. This CDR3 is CASSPSGTSGSYNEQFF. In nucleotides, the CDR3 is TGTGCCAGCAGTCCATCGGGGACTAGCGGCTCCTACAATGAGCAGTTCTTC.

The J gene is TRBJ2-7, the V gene TRBV4-3, with 9 bases identical to TRBD1. Trimming cost V 6 bases and J 3 bases; bases outside gene matches: 6. Germline V gives CDR1 LGHNA, CDR2 YSLEER. The CDR3 runs 14 residues. CDR3 nucleotides: TGCGCCAGCAGTTTATACAGGGGGCTCTACGAGCAGTACTTC. It translates to CASSLYRGLYEQYF.

The genes are TRBV11-2 and TRBJ2-3; 11 nucleotides align to TRBD2. The CDR3 totals 18 residues. Germline CDR1 and CDR2: SGHAT and FQNNGV. V trimming: 2 bases; J trimming: 4 bases; junction bases outside the gene matches: 11. CDR3 nucleotides: TGTGCCAGCAGCTTACGGCCTATACTAGCGGGAGTACCAGATACGCAGTATTTT. It is translated as CASSLRPILAGVPDTQYF.

The chain carries TRBV30 and TRBJ2-7, with D possibly TRBD2 on 5 matching bases. The CDR3 length is 13 residues. V lost 0 bases and J 1 base, leaving 7 bases between the germline ends. Per the germline V gene, CDR1 is GTSNPN and CDR2 is SVGIG (reference sequence). Here the CDR3 DNA reads TGTGCCTGGAGTGTTGGCGGGTCCTACGAGCAGTACTTC. As protein: CAWSVGGSYEQYF.

The chain links TRBV7-6 to TRBJ2-7, with a possible D match to TRBD1 (5 bases). V dropped 5 bases and J dropped 7 bases, with 21 bases sitting between them. The CDR3 length is 15 residues. Per the germline V gene, CDR1 is SGHVS and CDR2 is FNYEAQ. CDR3 DNA sequence: TGTGCCAGCAGCATGGGCCAAGCGCCTCCAGGGGAGCAGTACTTC. Its protein is CASSMGQAPPGEQYF. Variable domain in full (rest from reference TRBV7-6 and TRBJ2-7): GAGVSQSPRYKVTKRGQDVALRCDPISGHVSLYWYRQALGQGPEFLTYFNYEAQQDKSGLPNDRFSAERPEGSISTLTIQRTEQRDSAMYRCASSMGQAPPGEQYFGPGTRLTVT.

J is TRBJ2-7 and V is TRBV28; D is unclear. Trimming left V 3 bases short and J 0 bases short, with 9 bases between. Germline V gene lookup returns CDR1 MDHEN and CDR2 SYDVKM. The CDR3 contains 14 residues. CDR3 bases: TGTGCCAGCAGTTTGGAAACAGTCTCCTACGAGCAGTACTTC. It encodes CASSLETVSYEQYF.